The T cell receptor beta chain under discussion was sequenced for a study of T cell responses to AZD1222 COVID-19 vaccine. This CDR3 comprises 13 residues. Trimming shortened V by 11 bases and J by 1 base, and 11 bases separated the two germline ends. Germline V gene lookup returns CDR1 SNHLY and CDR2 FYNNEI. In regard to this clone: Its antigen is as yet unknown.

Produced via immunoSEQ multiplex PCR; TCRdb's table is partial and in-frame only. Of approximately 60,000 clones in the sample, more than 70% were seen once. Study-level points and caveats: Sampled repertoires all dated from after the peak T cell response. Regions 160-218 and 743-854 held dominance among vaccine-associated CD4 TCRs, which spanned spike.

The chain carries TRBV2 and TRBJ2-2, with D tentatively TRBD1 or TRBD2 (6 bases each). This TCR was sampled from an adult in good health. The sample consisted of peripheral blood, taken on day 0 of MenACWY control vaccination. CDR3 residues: CAGGTQNTGELFF. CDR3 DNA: TGTGCCGGCGGGACACAGAACACCGGGGAGCTGTTTTTT.